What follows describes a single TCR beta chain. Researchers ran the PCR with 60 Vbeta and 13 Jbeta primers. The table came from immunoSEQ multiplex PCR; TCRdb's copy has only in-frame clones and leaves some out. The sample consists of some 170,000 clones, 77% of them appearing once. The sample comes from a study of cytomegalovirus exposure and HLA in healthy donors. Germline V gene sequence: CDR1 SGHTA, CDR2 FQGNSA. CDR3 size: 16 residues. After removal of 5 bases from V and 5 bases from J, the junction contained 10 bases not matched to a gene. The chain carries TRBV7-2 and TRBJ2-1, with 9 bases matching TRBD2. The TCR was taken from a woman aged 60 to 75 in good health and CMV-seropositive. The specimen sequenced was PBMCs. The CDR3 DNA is TGTGCCAGCAGCCTCAACGGCGGGGGGGCCCACAATGAGCAGTTCTTC. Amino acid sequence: CASSLNGGGAHNEQFF.